This is a list of T cell receptor beta chains from one sample in a study of cytomegalovirus exposure and HLA in healthy donors. The method was immunoSEQ multiplex PCR; TCRdb's version includes in-frame clones alone and lacks a portion of them. The table lists a few hundred thousand clones, approximately 82% of them singletons, with about 7.3% in the top ten. The specimen sequenced was PBMCs. Every receptor here comes from a woman in her sixties or seventies in good health and CMV-seropositive. Each CDR3 is given with its conserved first and last residue. Each record gives: clone size, V gene, J gene, CDR3 protein. Only part of the rows carry a size: once, few, many, or a class if the clone is expanded.

>.|TRBV6-1|TRBJ1-3
CASSYQRASGNTIYF
>.|TRBV11-2|TRBJ1-1
CASSPGTVGEAFF
>.|TRBV7-6|TRBJ1-3
CASSLRTGFSGNTIYF
>.|TRBV19|TRBJ1-5
CASSMGRTGGENQPQHF
>.|TRBV4-1|TRBJ1-5
CASSQKSGALNQPQHF
>few|TRBV6-6|TRBJ1-5
CASNSDNGNQPQHF
>.|TRBV2|TRBJ2-7
CASGTGTHEQYF
>.|TRBV19|TRBJ2-7
CASQGRGHEQYF
>.|TRBV9|TRBJ1-2
CASSYTGNLGYTF
>.|TRBV6-5|TRBJ1-2
CASSTGQGFNYGYTF
>few|TRBV28|TRBJ1-1
CASSGDSKTEAFF
>.|TRBV19|TRBJ1-5
CASSMILQPQHF
>once|TRBV27|TRBJ1-2
CASGGLRYGYTF
>few|TRBV27|TRBJ2-2
CASRIHAGVAGELFF